The 25 T cell receptor beta chains below all came from one sample that was sequenced in a study of regulatory T cells in long-lasting Graves disease. Time point specified: newly diagnosed GD, antithyroid drugs for less than 3 months. Making the TCR library involved RNA that had been extracted from PBMCs. Arm-PCR of CDR3 regions and iRepertoire HTBI primers were the basis on which TCR beta libraries were built. One entry per CDR3 protein, called by TCRdb with MiXCR from the multiplex PCR reads. The sample comprises roughly 530,000 distinct CDR3 sequences, about 16% of which are singletons, and more than 20% rests with the top ten. This same sample was also part of a study on T cells in Graves' hyperthyroidism and ophthalmopathy.

The sequences come from peripheral blood mononuclear cells (PBMCs), collected at new diagnosis, from a patient treated with antithyroid drugs. The origin of the receptors is a woman between 40 and 65 years old with Graves disease.

This clonotype showed up just a few times. This rearrangement joins TRBV19 to TRBJ2-1; TRBD2 aligns across 8 bases. Germline lookup yields CDR1 LNHDA and CDR2 SQIVND (reference sequence). This CDR3 is built from 13 residues. The junction had 8 bases not matched to a gene; V was cut back by 4 bases and J by 12 bases. In DNA form, the CDR3 reads TGTGCCAGTAGTAACCAGCGGGGGCCCTTGCAGTTCTTC. Translating it yields CASSNQRGPLQFF.

This clonotype was observed at least ten times. This rearrangement joins TRBV20-1 to TRBJ1-2; the D gene is possibly TRBD1 (6 bases). Trimming removed 0 bases from V and 7 bases from J, with 12 bases in between. Per the germline V gene, CDR1 is DFQATT and CDR2 is SNEGSKA (reference sequence). The CDR3 is 13 residues long. The CDR3 spells CSARDDTGFGYTF. The CDR3 DNA is TGCAGTGCTAGAGATGACACAGGGTTTGGCTACACCTTC.

In the case of this clonotype: This sequence may be a read error, since a much larger clone differs from it by one base. This CDR3 reads CASSLTWAGVTDTQYF. The DNA for the CDR3 is TGTGCCAGCAGCTTAACGTGGGCGGGGGTCACAGATACGCAGTATTTT. The chain couples TRBV11-2 to TRBJ2-3, with 7 positions matching TRBD2. The germline CDR1 and CDR2 sequences are SGHAT and FQNNGV. Losses at the gene ends were 2 bases for V and 2 bases for J; bases not matched to a gene: 7. This CDR3 comprises 16 residues.

This clonotype was counted ten times or more. CDR3 protein: CASRVSNQPQHF. The CDR3 coding sequence is TGTGCCAGCAGGGTGAGCAATCAGCCCCAGCATTTT. J is TRBJ1-5 and V is TRBV12-3 or TRBV12-4; D is ambiguous. The V and J ends lost 6 bases and 1 base respectively, with 4 bases between them. This CDR3 spans 12 amino acids.

The chain carries TRBV6-5 and TRBJ2-2, with a tentative D call TRBD1 (6 bases). V was shortened by 0 bases and J by 4 bases, with 15 bases between the two germline ends. Per the germline V gene, CDR1 is MNHEY and CDR2 is SVGAGI. The CDR3 is 17 residues long. The CDR3 here is CASSYSVAGVGTGELFF. CDR3 nucleotide sequence: TGTGCCAGCAGTTACTCAGTGGCAGGGGTCGGCACCGGGGAGCTGTTTTTT.

CDR3 bases: TGTGCCAGTAGGGGACAGGGGTCGAACACCGGGGAGCTGTTTTTT. It yields the protein CASRGQGSNTGELFF. The V call is TRBV19, the J call TRBJ2-2; TRBD1 agrees at 10 bases. V lost 6 bases to trimming and J lost 0 bases; unmatched junction nucleotides: 1. This CDR3 is 15 amino acids long. Germline assignment: CDR1 LNHDA and CDR2 SQIVND (reference sequence).

This clonotype has ten or more counts. The CDR3 is CASSKGLGTGELFF. The CDR3 DNA follows: TGTGCCAGCAGCAAGGGTCTGGGCACCGGGGAGCTGTTTTTT. The chain carries TRBV7-2 and TRBJ2-2; D not certain. The CDR3 spans 14 residues. Trimming removed 5 bases at V and 4 bases at J, with 11 bases between. Looked up from germline, CDR1 is SGHTA and CDR2 is FQGNSA.

This clonotype has ten or more counts. The chain uses TRBV12-3 or TRBV12-4 and TRBJ2-7; 10 bases align to TRBD2. There are 16 residues in the CDR3. With V trimmed by 5 bases and J by 1 base, 8 bases remained unmatched. The CDR3 nucleotides are TGTGCCAGCAGTCCGGGGACTAGCGTAGGATCCTACGAGCAGTACTTC. Amino acid sequence: CASSPGTSVGSYEQYF.

About this clonotype: A single base separates this from a much larger clone, so it may be a read error. The chain has TRBV12-3 or TRBV12-4 and TRBJ2-3; no clear D gene. The CDR3 is 13 amino acids. V was shortened by 2 bases and J by 1 base, with 4 bases between the two germline ends. The CDR3 loop is CASSLMGTDTQYF. CDR3 DNA: TGTGCCAGCAGTTTAATGGGCACAGATACGCAGTATTTT.

The gene calls are TRBV20-1 and TRBJ1-2; D possibly corresponds to TRBD1 (5 bases). V was clipped by 4 bases and J by 0 bases, with 15 bases between them. Germline CDR1 DFQATT, CDR2 SNEGSKA (reference sequence). The CDR3 runs to 15 residues. This CDR3 reads CSANIVTGANYGYTF. For the CDR3, the DNA is TGCAGTGCTAATATAGTCACAGGAGCTAACTATGGCTACACCTTC.

This clonotype has a count of ten or more. The J gene is TRBJ1-1, the V gene TRBV11-1; D not certain. V was clipped by 3 bases and J by 4 bases, with 12 bases between them. The germline V gene has CDR1 SGHAT and CDR2 FQDESV (reference sequence). The CDR3 covers 14 residues. The DNA for the CDR3 is TGTGCCAGCAGCTTTGGTGCAGGTTCCACTGAAGCTTTCTTT. Translated, it gives CASSFGAGSTEAFF.

The chain links TRBV7-2 to TRBJ2-2, with no clear D. The CDR3 is made up of 14 amino acids. The ends were cut back, 10 bases at V and 3 bases at J, with 15 bases in the middle. CDR1 and CDR2 (germline): SGHTA, FQGNSA. The DNA of the CDR3 is TGTGCCACCCCCCGAGACACCCACACCGGGGAGCTGTTTTTT. Residues: CATPRDTHTGELFF.

This clonotype was found many times. The chain combines TRBV10-3 with TRBJ2-3; D tentatively fits TRBD1 or TRBD2 (6 bases each). Trimming stripped 4 bases from V and 5 bases from J, with 13 bases between. CDR3 size: 14 residues. The germline V gene encodes CDR1 ENHRY and CDR2 SYGVKD. As DNA, the CDR3 is TGTGCCATCAGTGCTGGGGGCGGGAAAGATACGCAGTATTTT. Its protein product is CAISAGGGKDTQYF.

The table lists this clonotype with many counts. CDR3 bases: TGTGCCAGCAGCCTTACAACCGGGGAGCTGTTTTTT. It specifies CASSLTTGELFF. The V gene is TRBV7-8, the J gene TRBJ2-2; D is unclear. The ends were cut back, 5 bases at V and 5 bases at J, with 6 bases in the middle. CDR1 is SGHVS and CDR2 is FQNEAQ in the germline V gene. The CDR3 runs 12 residues.

In its sample, this clonotype was seen once. The chain joins TRBV29-1 to TRBJ1-1; D uncertain. CDR1 SQVTM and CDR2 ANQGSEA come from the germline V gene. Deletions cut 0 bases from V and 6 bases from J, with 8 bases between. CDR3 size: 12 residues. The CDR3 spells CSVEDPFSEAFF. In nucleotides, the CDR3 is TGCAGCGTTGAAGATCCGTTCTCTGAAGCTTTCTTT.

This clonotype has a count of ten or more. CDR3 sequence (DNA): TGTGCCAGCAGGGCGACACTTATGAACACTGAAGCTTTCTTT. Translation gives CASRATLMNTEAFF. The rearrangement joins TRBV11-2 to TRBJ1-1; D call uncertain. Trimming cost V 6 bases and J 0 bases, with 11 bases left between them. Germline V CDR1 and CDR2: SGHAT, FQNNGV. The CDR3 contains 14 residues.

This clonotype was seen a handful of times. J is TRBJ2-3 and V is TRBV20-1, with TRBD2 matching over 15 bases. Germline CDR1 is DFQATT and CDR2 is SNEGSKA (reference sequence). This CDR3 spans 18 amino acids. J was trimmed by 3 bases and V by 6 bases; bases with no gene match: 13. The chain's CDR3 is CSARAGTSGGYTTDTQYF. The CDR3 DNA follows: TGCAGTGCCCGGGCGGGGACTAGCGGGGGGTATACAACAGATACGCAGTATTTT.

Ten or more counts support this clonotype. The V gene is TRBV7-9, the J gene TRBJ2-1; D is perhaps TRBD2 (7 bases). Germline V gives CDR1 SEHNR, CDR2 FQNEAQ (reference sequence). V lost 1 base to trimming and J lost 4 bases, with 11 bases between them. The CDR3 is 15 residues long. The CDR3 region is CASSLGRGTYNEQFF. DNA of the CDR3: TGTGCCAGCAGCTTAGGGCGGGGGACATACAATGAGCAGTTCTTC.

This clonotype was counted a few times. The V call is TRBV29-1, the J call TRBJ1-2; D unclear. The CDR3 sequence is 13 residues long. The germline CDR1 and CDR2 sequences are SQVTM and ANQGSEA. The V gene lost 6 bases and the J gene lost 0 bases, with 11 bases spanning the gap. CDR3 region: CSVSQDPNYGYTF. CDR3 DNA sequence: TGCAGCGTCAGTCAAGACCCTAACTATGGCTACACCTTC.

The chain has TRBV27 and TRBJ1-4; no clear D gene. The V gene lost 4 bases and the J gene lost 3 bases, with 15 bases spanning the gap. Germline CDR1 MNHEY, CDR2 SMNVEV (reference sequence). This CDR3 region has 16 residues. The CDR3 DNA sequence: TGTGCCAGCAGTTCCGGGGAGGGCGAGGCTAATGAAAAACTGTTTTTT. It translates to CASSSGEGEANEKLFF.

This clonotype has ten or more counts. The chain has TRBV6-1 and TRBJ2-1; 15 nucleotides line up with TRBD2. CDR1 and CDR2 (germline): MNHNS, SASEGT. The V and J ends lost 6 bases and 10 bases, in that order; junction bases with no gene match: 4. The CDR3 covers 14 residues. CDR3: CASRWTSGGGEQFF. The CDR3 bases are TGTGCCAGCAGATGGACTAGCGGGGGGGGAGAGCAGTTCTTC.

This clonotype has a count of ten or more. V is TRBV13 and J is TRBJ1-1; D not certain. The CDR3 spans 16 residues. V dropped 4 bases and J dropped 0 bases, with 15 bases sitting between them. Germline V CDR1 and CDR2: PRHDT, FYEKMQ (reference sequence). CDR3 coding DNA: TGTGCCAGCAGCTCCGATAGAGGCCCGCTGAACACTGAAGCTTTCTTT. This translates into CASSSDRGPLNTEAFF.

This clonotype was counted at least ten times. The chain employs TRBV2 and TRBJ2-2, with TRBD2 matching 8 bases. The CDR3 covers 16 residues. Trimming took 4 bases from V and 3 from J; bases not matched to a gene: 7. CDR1 SNHLY and CDR2 FYNNEI come from the germline V gene. The CDR3 loop reads CASSALPAGDTGELFF. CDR3 nucleotides: TGTGCCAGCAGTGCCCTGCCAGCGGGGGACACCGGGGAGCTGTTTTTT.

This clonotype was recorded many times. V is TRBV7-2 and J is TRBJ2-7; D is possibly TRBD1 (5 bases). V was pared by 5 bases and J by 7 bases, with 18 bases between. Germline V gene sequence: CDR1 SGHTA, CDR2 FQGNSA. The CDR3 is made up of 14 amino acids. The CDR3 loop reads CASSTNLWGWEQYF. The CDR3, as DNA: TGTGCCAGCAGCACCAACCTGTGGGGCTGGGAGCAGTACTTC.

The V and J genes are TRBV19 and TRBJ1-6; 7 positions agree with TRBD1. Trimming cost V 10 bases and J 4 bases; bases outside gene matches: 7. This CDR3 comprises 14 residues. Germline CDR1 reads LNHDA; CDR2 reads SQIVND (reference sequence). The DNA for the CDR3 is TGTGCCACAGCGCCGGGACAGTATAATTCACCCCTCCACTTT. The encoded protein is CATAPGQYNSPLHF.